Following are 27 T cell receptor beta chains from one sample sequenced in a study of shared clonotypes between healthy human individuals. The protocol was immunoSEQ multiplex PCR, while the TCRdb copy is restricted to in-frame clones and leaves out a portion. The sample lists 2 million to 3 million clones, roughly 93% occurring once. Sequencing was done on a sample of naive CD4+ T cells from PBMCs. The subset: CD45RA+ positively selected. The receptors derive from a man younger than 35 in good health. Some clones in this sample may be carry-over from other donors' samples.

The chain carries TRBV7-6 and TRBJ2-3; D is uncertain. V lost 5 bases and J 4 bases, leaving 16 bases between the germline ends. Germline V gene data show CDR1 as SGHVS and CDR2 as FNYEAQ. The CDR3 extends over 15 amino acids. DNA for the CDR3: TGTGCCAGCAGCGGACGAGCAGTTACGGCAGATACGCAGTATTTT. Encoded protein: CASSGRAVTADTQYF.

This clone was counted a single time. The rearrangement uses TRBV7-3 and TRBJ1-4; 10 bases match TRBD1. CDR1 is SGHTA and CDR2 is FQGTGA in the germline V gene. V shed 5 bases, J shed 11 bases, and the junction held 5 bases outside the gene matches. CDR3 length: 13 amino acids. CDR3 nucleotide sequence: TGTGCCAGCAGCCCAGGGACAGGGGCCAAACTGTTTTTT. Its protein product is CASSPGTGAKLFF. The full variable domain, in which reference TRBV7-3 and TRBJ1-4 provide the parts outside the CDR3, is GAGVSQTPSNKVTEKGKYVELRCDPISGHTALYWYRQSLGQGPEFLIYFQGTGAADDSGLPNDRFFAVRPEGSVSTLKIQRTERGDSAVYLCASSPGTGAKLFFGSGTQLSVL.

The chain uses TRBV7-9 and TRBJ2-2, with a possible D match to TRBD1 (5 bases). Trimming took off 4 bases at V and 6 bases at J, with 9 bases between the two ends. There are 13 residues in the CDR3. CDR1 is SEHNR and CDR2 is FQNEAQ in the germline V gene (reference sequence). The CDR3 reads CASSSGLPGELFF. CDR3 coding DNA: TGTGCCAGCAGCTCAGGGTTACCCGGGGAGCTGTTTTTT. The whole variable domain, filled in from reference TRBV7-9 and TRBJ2-2, reads DTGVSQNPRHKITKRGQNVTFRCDPISEHNRLYWYRQTLGQGPEFLTYFQNEAQLEKSRLLSDRFSAERPKGSFSTLEIQRTEQGDSAMYLCASSSGLPGELFFGEGSRLTVL.

Worth noting for this clone: Other DNA sequences in this sample translate to the same CDR3. The genes are TRBV2 and TRBJ1-1; 12 positions agree with TRBD1. The CDR3 extends over 14 amino acids. With V trimmed by 6 bases and J by 5 bases, 4 bases remained unmatched. Per germline, CDR1 SNHLY and CDR2 FYNNEI. The CDR3 loop reads CASRRDRGLTEAFF. Written as DNA, the CDR3 is TGTGCCAGCAGACGGGACAGGGGGCTAACTGAAGCTTTCTTT.

The CDR3 here is CASSSDRRSGNTIYF. CDR3 coding DNA: TGTGCCAGCAGTTCGGACCGGAGGAGCGGAAACACCATATATTTT. V and J are TRBV27 and TRBJ1-3; D gene uncertain. The germline V gene has CDR1 MNHEY and CDR2 SMNVEV (reference sequence). V was shortened by 4 bases and J by 4 bases, with 14 bases between the two germline ends. This CDR3 is built from 15 residues.

J is TRBJ2-1 and V is TRBV28; TRBD1 matches at 8 bases. The CDR3 loop spans 15 amino acids. V lost 6 bases and J lost 6; bases outside the gene matches: 10. Germline V lookup: CDR1 MDHEN, CDR2 SYDVKM. This CDR3 is CASSHQGAQRNEQFF. CDR3 nucleotide sequence: TGTGCCAGCAGCCATCAGGGGGCCCAGCGCAATGAGCAGTTCTTC.

This clone has a single count. The chain couples TRBV6-6 to TRBJ1-5; D not resolved. The CDR3 contains 13 residues. Germline CDR1 MNHNY, CDR2 SVGAGI (reference sequence). V was trimmed by 2 bases and J by 5 bases, leaving 7 bases between them. CDR3 DNA sequence: TGTGCCAGCAGTTACGGTCGAGATCAGCCCCAGCATTTT. Translated: CASSYGRDQPQHF.

This chain connects TRBV27 to TRBJ1-2; D is undetermined. The CDR3 length is 13 residues. In germline, CDR1 is MNHEY, CDR2 SMNVEV (reference sequence). V lost 10 bases to trimming and J lost 7 bases, with 19 bases between them. The DNA for the CDR3 is TGTGCCACCGCCGGGATAGAGAAGGTTGGCTACACCTTC. It codes for CATAGIEKVGYTF.

The CDR3 loop is CAISESGGIRRNIQYF. The CDR3 DNA reads as TGTGCCATCAGTGAGTCTGGGGGAATCCGTCGAAACATTCAGTACTTC. The chain links TRBV10-3 to TRBJ2-4; tentatively, D is TRBD1 or TRBD2 (5 bases each). Trimming stripped 0 bases from V and 6 bases from J, with 15 bases between. CDR1 is ENHRY, CDR2 SYGVKD, per germline. This CDR3 contains 16 residues.

The CDR3 loop reads CASSLRDLYEQYF. In nucleotides, the CDR3 is TGTGCCAGCAGCTTGCGGGACCTCTACGAGCAGTACTTC. The chain couples TRBV7-9 to TRBJ2-7; possibly TRBD2 for D (6 bases). This CDR3 contains 13 residues. V was clipped by 3 bases and J by 3 bases, with 9 bases between them. From germline, CDR1 is SEHNR and CDR2 FQNEAQ (reference sequence).

J is TRBJ2-7 and V is TRBV9, with a weak D call TRBD2 (5 bases). V lost 1 base to trimming and J lost 0 bases, with 8 bases between them. CDR1 and CDR2 from the germline V gene are SGDLS and YYNGEE. This CDR3 is 14 amino acids long. In DNA, the CDR3 is TGTGCCAGCAGCGTACGGAGCGGCTCCTACGAGCAGTACTTC. Protein: CASSVRSGSYEQYF.

This clone was observed once. The CDR3 coding sequence is TGCGCCAGCGCCTTATGGGGCGCGGTCACTGAAGCTTTCTTT. This encodes CASALWGAVTEAFF. The chain links TRBV5-1 to TRBJ1-1; D may be TRBD1 (5 bases). Trimming took 7 bases from V and 4 from J, leaving 17 bases between them. CDR3 length: 14 amino acids. Per the germline V gene, CDR1 is SGHRS and CDR2 is YFSETQ.

The chain recombines TRBV25-1 with TRBJ1-2; maybe TRBD1 (5 bases). Germline V gene data show CDR1 as MGHDK and CDR2 as SYGVNS. Trimming shortened V by 3 bases and J by 5 bases, and 10 bases separated the two germline ends. The CDR3 has 13 residues. The CDR3 protein is CASSDLDIYGYTF. The DNA of the CDR3 is TGTGCCAGCAGTGATCTGGACATATATGGCTACACCTTC.

The chain joins TRBV15 to TRBJ1-4; D may be TRBD1 (5 bases). The CDR3 loop spans 15 amino acids. The V end lost 1 base, the J end lost 5 bases, and 11 bases lay between the germline ends. In germline, CDR1 is LNHNV, CDR2 YYDKDF (reference sequence). The CDR3 here is CATSRGGLINEKLFF. CDR3 coding DNA: TGTGCCACCAGCAGAGGGGGACTCATAAATGAAAAACTGTTTTTT.

The chain combines TRBV7-2 with TRBJ1-1; no clear D. Germline V gene lookup returns CDR1 SGHTA and CDR2 FQGNSA. The germline V and J ends were trimmed by 2 bases and 6 bases, with 16 bases remaining between them. This CDR3 comprises 15 residues. CDR3 amino acids: CASSLRTESGAEAFF. The DNA of the CDR3 is TGTGCCAGCAGCTTACGTACGGAATCGGGTGCTGAAGCTTTCTTT. Filled out from reference TRBV7-2 and TRBJ1-1, the complete variable domain reads GAGVSQSPSNKVTEKGKDVELRCDPISGHTALYWYRQSLGQGLEFLIYFQGNSAPDKSGLPSDRFSAERTGGSVSTLTIQRTQQEDSAVYLCASSLRTESGAEAFFGQGTRLTVV.

This clone was counted a single time. This sequence joins TRBV6-5 and TRBJ2-7; D call uncertain. CDR3 size: 11 residues. The germline V gene has CDR1 MNHEY and CDR2 SVGAGI. The ends were cut back, 2 bases at V and 6 bases at J, with 5 bases in the middle. CDR3 residues: CASSYGTEQYF. The CDR3 nucleotides read TGTGCCAGCAGTTACGGTACCGAGCAGTACTTC.

V gene TRBV6-5 combines with J gene TRBJ2-1; no firm D call. Germline-derived CDR1 and CDR2 are MNHEY and SVGAGI. The CDR3 length is 14 residues. V dropped 4 bases and J dropped 1 base, with 8 bases sitting between them. CDR3 protein: CASSSARSYNEQFF. DNA for the CDR3: TGTGCCAGCAGTTCAGCACGGTCCTACAATGAGCAGTTCTTC.

The chain carries TRBV11-1 and TRBJ2-1, with D possibly TRBD2 on 6 matching bases. Germline V gene sequence: CDR1 SGHAT, CDR2 FQDESV (reference sequence). There are 15 residues in the CDR3. Trimming removed 5 bases from V and 7 bases from J, with 18 bases in between. CDR3 in amino acids: CASSPEAGLTNEQFF. In DNA, the CDR3 is TGTGCCAGCAGCCCAGAAGCGGGTTTAACGAATGAGCAGTTCTTC.

The rearrangement links TRBV28 to TRBJ2-5; possibly TRBD2 for D (6 bases). The V end was cut by 10 bases, the J end by 4 bases, with 19 bases between. The germline CDR1 and CDR2 sequences are MDHEN and SYDVKM. The CDR3 spans 14 residues. The CDR3 region has the DNA TGTGCCACCCAGCATCTCGGGAGTAGAGAGACCCAGTACTTC. Its translation: CATQHLGSRETQYF.

This chain joins TRBV6-6 and TRBJ2-2; D call uncertain. The germline gives CDR1 MNHNY, CDR2 SVGAGI (reference sequence). The V gene lost 6 bases and the J gene lost 0 bases, with 8 bases spanning the gap. The CDR3 sequence is 14 residues long. The CDR3 here is CASRGLANTGELFF. CDR3 in DNA: TGTGCCAGCAGGGGCCTCGCGAACACCGGGGAGCTGTTTTTT.

A remark on this clone: Other DNA sequences in the same sample also yield this CDR3. The chain couples TRBV29-1 to TRBJ2-3; possibly TRBD1 for D (6 bases). Per germline, CDR1 SQVTM and CDR2 ANQGSEA. This CDR3 is built from 14 residues. Trimming cost V 4 bases and J 1 base, with 12 bases left between them. For the CDR3, the DNA is TGCAGCGTTGGTGGGACACCCCGCACAGATACGCAGTATTTT. Its translation is CSVGGTPRTDTQYF.

This chain joins TRBV6-5 and TRBJ1-4, with 9 bases matching TRBD1. In germline, CDR1 is MNHEY, CDR2 SVGAGI. The CDR3 extends over 13 amino acids. V shed 8 bases, J shed 5 bases, and the junction held 3 bases outside the gene matches. In DNA, the CDR3 is TGTGCCAGCCAGGACAGGGGAAATGAAAAACTGTTTTTT. It is translated as CASQDRGNEKLFF.

This chain links TRBV6-1 with TRBJ2-5; D may be TRBD1 or TRBD2 (5 bases each). The CDR3 spans 14 residues. CDR1 MNHNS and CDR2 SASEGT come from the germline V gene. The V end lost 7 bases, the J end lost 4 bases, and 16 bases lay between the germline ends. CDR3 loop: CASNPPGRAETQYF. CDR3 in DNA: TGTGCCAGCAACCCACCAGGGAGAGCAGAGACCCAGTACTTC.

This chain links TRBV4-1 with TRBJ2-3; TRBD2 aligns across 10 bases. Germline CDR1 MGHRA, CDR2 YSYEKL. Germline trimming cut 5 bases from V and 5 bases from J; bases unmatched to any gene: 7. CDR3 size: 15 residues. CDR3 sequence reads: CASSLSGRGRDTQYF. CDR3 nucleotides: TGCGCCAGCAGCTTAAGCGGGAGGGGACGAGATACGCAGTATTTT.

V is TRBV18 and J is TRBJ2-7; 9 nucleotides align to TRBD2. J lost 0 bases, V lost 2 bases, and 5 bases had no gene match. CDR3 size: 16 residues. Germline V CDR1 and CDR2: KGHSH, LQKENI. The CDR3 protein is CASSPIAGVASYEQYF. CDR3 coding DNA: TGTGCCAGCTCACCAATAGCGGGAGTAGCCTCCTACGAGCAGTACTTC.

The chain is built from TRBV5-1 and TRBJ1-4, with TRBD1 matching 9 bases. V lost 1 base to trimming and J lost 8 bases; unmatched junction nucleotides: 3. Per the germline V gene, CDR1 is SGHRS and CDR2 is YFSETQ. CDR3 length: 14 residues. CDR3 coding DNA: TGCGCCAGCAGCTTGACAGGGGGCTGGGAAAAACTGTTTTTT. Its protein is CASSLTGGWEKLFF.

This chain joins TRBV19 and TRBJ1-1, with a tentative D call TRBD1 (5 bases). CDR3 length: 13 amino acids. Germline values: CDR1 LNHDA, CDR2 SQIVND (reference sequence). V lost 7 bases to trimming and J lost 3 bases, with 12 bases between them. This CDR3 reads CASTFLGDTEAFF. CDR3 DNA sequence: TGTGCCAGTACCTTCCTAGGGGACACTGAAGCTTTCTTT.